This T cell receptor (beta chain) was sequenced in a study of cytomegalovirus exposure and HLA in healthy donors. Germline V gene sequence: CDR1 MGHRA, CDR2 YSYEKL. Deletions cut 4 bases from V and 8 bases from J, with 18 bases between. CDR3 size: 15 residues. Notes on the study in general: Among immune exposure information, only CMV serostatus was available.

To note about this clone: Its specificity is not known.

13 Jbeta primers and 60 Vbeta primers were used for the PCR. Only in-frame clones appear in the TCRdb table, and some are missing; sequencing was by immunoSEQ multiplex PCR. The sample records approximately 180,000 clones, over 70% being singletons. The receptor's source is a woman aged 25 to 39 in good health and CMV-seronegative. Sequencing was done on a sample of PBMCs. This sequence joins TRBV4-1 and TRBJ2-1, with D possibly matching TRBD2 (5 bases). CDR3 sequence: CASSRGVRSSHEQFF. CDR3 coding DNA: TGCGCCAGCAGCCGAGGTGTCCGATCTAGCCATGAGCAGTTCTTC.